The 32 T cell receptor beta chains below all came from one sample that was sequenced in a study of neurological immune-mediated disorders. Time point of the sample: longitudinal time-point 3. TCRdb itself ran the 5' RACE reads through MiXCR, one entry per CDR3 protein. In the table there are more than 75,000 distinct CDR3 sequences, around 4.5% of which are singletons. Specimen: PBMCs. All receptors derive from a woman in her sixties or seventies with multiple sclerosis.

The table lists this clonotype with many counts. The chain links TRBV10-3 to TRBJ1-5; no definite D call. Germline assignment: CDR1 ENHRY and CDR2 SYGVKD. The V gene lost 3 bases and the J gene lost 5 bases, with 11 bases spanning the gap. The CDR3 is 14 residues long. The CDR3: CAISDELGYQPQHF. CDR3 coding DNA: TGTGCCATCAGTGATGAATTGGGTTATCAGCCCCAGCATTTT.

This clonotype was recorded at least ten times. This chain connects TRBV5-1 to TRBJ2-1; the match to TRBD2 covers 8 bases. This CDR3 has 16 amino acids. Germline V gene sequence: CDR1 SGHRS, CDR2 YFSETQ. Trimming took 3 bases from V and 5 from J; bases not matched to a gene: 10. This CDR3 reads CASSSVRGGPNNEQFF. The CDR3 coding sequence is TGCGCCAGCAGCTCGGTACGGGGGGGCCCCAACAATGAGCAGTTCTTC.

There are many counts of this clonotype. V is TRBV7-6 and J is TRBJ1-1; 10 nucleotides align to TRBD1. Trimming cost V 6 bases and J 1 base; bases outside gene matches: 2. The germline gives CDR1 SGHVS, CDR2 FNYEAQ. The CDR3 extends over 14 amino acids. The CDR3 reads CASRGDRGNTEAFF. Here the CDR3 DNA reads TGTGCCAGCAGGGGGGACAGGGGGAACACTGAAGCTTTCTTT.

The sample holds many counts of this clonotype. V and J are TRBV19 and TRBJ1-1; tentatively, D is TRBD1 (6 bases). V shed 5 bases and J shed 7 bases, with 20 bases lying between them. The CDR3 extends over 15 amino acids. Germline CDR1 is LNHDA and CDR2 is SQIVND (reference sequence). The CDR3 sequence is CASSHSPGVGNEAFF. CDR3 DNA: TGTGCCAGTAGTCACTCGCCAGGGGTCGGTAATGAAGCTTTCTTT.

This clonotype was seen repeatedly, ten times or more. The chain employs TRBV28 and TRBJ2-1; D is perhaps TRBD1 (6 bases). The V gene's germline CDR1 is MDHEN and CDR2 SYDVKM. The CDR3 extends over 16 amino acids. Trimming removed 7 bases from V and 5 bases from J, with 21 bases in between. CDR3 sequence (DNA): TGTGCCAGCACTCCTGGGGGCAGCCAGTTCCACAATGAGCAGTTCTTC. It specifies CASTPGGSQFHNEQFF.

This clonotype appeared many times. This sequence joins TRBV12-3 or TRBV12-4 and TRBJ1-4, with a tentative D call TRBD1 (6 bases). CDR3 length: 14 residues. The V gene lost 1 base and the J gene lost 7 bases, with 10 bases spanning the gap. CDR3: CASSLGQGSEKLFF. CDR3 sequence (DNA): TGTGCCAGCAGTTTAGGCCAGGGGTCTGAAAAACTGTTTTTT.

This clonotype was recorded many times. The chain joins TRBV5-1 to TRBJ2-7; the match to TRBD1 covers 9 bases. The CDR3 runs 15 residues. After removal of 3 bases from V and 5 bases from J, the junction contained 9 bases not matched to a gene. Germline CDR1 reads SGHRS; CDR2 reads YFSETQ. CDR3 amino acids: CASSSGTGQFNEQYF. Written as DNA, the CDR3 is TGCGCCAGCAGCTCGGGGACAGGGCAATTTAACGAGCAGTACTTC.

This clonotype came up many times. The rearrangement uses TRBV5-6 and TRBJ2-7, with a tentative D call TRBD1 (8 bases). This CDR3 contains 14 residues. The germline V and J ends were trimmed by 4 bases and 5 bases, with 16 bases remaining between them. CDR1 is SGHDT, CDR2 YYEEEE, per germline. CDR3 residues: CASSLQGGLNEQYF. The CDR3 coding sequence is TGTGCCAGCAGCCTACAGGGGGGGTTGAACGAGCAGTACTTC.

This clonotype was detected ten times or more. The chain uses TRBV20-1 and TRBJ2-1, with no clear D. The CDR3 spans 12 residues. V lost 4 bases to trimming and J lost 2 bases, with 6 bases between them. Germline V gives CDR1 DFQATT, CDR2 SNEGSKA (reference sequence). DNA for the CDR3: TGCAGTGCTAAAACTACCTACAATGAGCAGTTCTTC. Amino acid sequence: CSAKTTYNEQFF.

This clonotype was observed many times. This sequence joins TRBV28 and TRBJ1-1, with D possibly being TRBD1 (5 bases). The V end was cut by 4 bases, the J end by 9 bases, with 12 bases between. This CDR3 is 12 amino acids long. Germline V gene lookup returns CDR1 MDHEN and CDR2 SYDVKM. The CDR3 coding sequence is TGTGCCAGCAGTTCAGGGACTTTGAAAGCTTTCTTT. This codes for CASSSGTLKAFF.

This clonotype was counted many times. J is TRBJ2-5 and V is TRBV5-1, with unresolved D. The germline V gene has CDR1 SGHRS and CDR2 YFSETQ. The CDR3 is 13 amino acids. V was shortened by 4 bases and J by 3 bases, with 10 bases between the two germline ends. The chain's CDR3 is CASSTRPEETQYF. The CDR3 DNA reads TGCGCCAGCAGCACCCGACCAGAAGAGACCCAGTACTTC.

This clonotype was counted many times. This chain connects TRBV24-1 to TRBJ2-1; D possibly corresponds to TRBD2 (6 bases). Germline-derived CDR1 and CDR2 are KGHDR and SFDVKD. CDR3 length equals 14 residues. Trimming shortened V by 8 bases and J by 5 bases, and 15 bases separated the two germline ends. In DNA form, the CDR3 reads TGTGCCACCATGGCGGGACCCGAAAACAATGAGCAGTTCTTC. Its translation is CATMAGPENNEQFF.

This clonotype has at least ten counts. The chain is built from TRBV6-5 and TRBJ1-1, with D perhaps matching TRBD1 (5 bases). Trimming removed 10 bases from V and 6 bases from J, with 21 bases in between. The germline V gene has CDR1 MNHEY and CDR2 SVGAGI. The CDR3 consists of 14 residues. Here the CDR3 reads CAIRRGSLQPEAFF. Written as DNA, the CDR3 is TGTGCCATCCGGCGGGGCAGCCTTCAGCCTGAAGCTTTCTTT.

This clonotype was observed at least ten times. The V call is TRBV20-1, the J call TRBJ1-6, with 8 bases aligning to TRBD1. Looked up from germline, CDR1 is DFQATT and CDR2 is SNEGSKA (reference sequence). V trimming: 1 base; J trimming: 7 bases; junction bases outside the gene matches: 9. This CDR3 is 16 amino acids long. The CDR3 DNA follows: TGCAGTGCTAGAGTTGGGTCAGGGGGCGGCAATTCACCCCTCCACTTT. Amino acid sequence: CSARVGSGGGNSPLHF.

There are many counts of this clonotype. The V gene is TRBV28, the J gene TRBJ1-2; 7 positions match TRBD1. V trimming: 5 bases; J trimming: 1 base; junction bases outside the gene matches: 7. In germline, CDR1 is MDHEN, CDR2 SYDVKM. This CDR3 spans 15 amino acids. The CDR3 DNA reads as TGTGCCAGCAGTGGGACAGCCCGAAATAACTATGGCTACACCTTC. This translates into CASSGTARNNYGYTF.

Many counts were recorded for this clonotype. The chain recombines TRBV27 with TRBJ2-3, with 7 nucleotides matching TRBD1. V was pared by 5 bases and J by 0 bases, with 8 bases of the junction left unmatched. The CDR3 covers 16 residues. CDR1 is MNHEY, CDR2 SMNVEV, per germline (reference sequence). The CDR3 region is CASSTWNRGSTDTQYF. The DNA for the CDR3 is TGTGCCAGCAGTACCTGGAACAGGGGTAGCACAGATACGCAGTATTTT.

This clonotype showed up many times. CDR3 in amino acids: CASSRGQGATGANVLTF. CDR3 nucleotide sequence: TGTGCCAGCAGCCGAGGACAGGGGGCAACTGGGGCCAACGTCCTGACTTTC. The chain is built from TRBV3-1 and TRBJ2-6; 11 bases agree with TRBD1. Germline V gene lookup returns CDR1 LGHDT and CDR2 YNNKEL (reference sequence). The ends lost 4 bases at V and 2 bases at J; junction bases unmatched: 4. The CDR3 has 17 amino acids.

This clonotype was counted ten times or more. V and J are TRBV7-6 and TRBJ1-1; D is uncertain. Trimming pared 1 base from V and 1 base from J, leaving 7 bases between. Germline-derived CDR1 and CDR2 are SGHVS and FNYEAQ. The CDR3 is made up of 14 amino acids. The CDR3 spells CASSLDPGNTEAFF. The CDR3 DNA is TGTGCCAGCAGCTTAGACCCAGGGAACACTGAAGCTTTCTTT.

This clonotype showed up many times. The chain recombines TRBV5-1 with TRBJ2-3; D unresolved. With 2 bases removed from V and 4 bases from J, the gap between germline ends came to 17 bases. Germline lookup yields CDR1 SGHRS and CDR2 YFSETQ. The CDR3 is 16 amino acids. CDR3: CASSFPQSAGADTQYF. DNA for the CDR3: TGCGCCAGCAGCTTCCCTCAAAGCGCAGGCGCAGATACGCAGTATTTT.

This clonotype was recorded at least ten times. V is TRBV14 and J is TRBJ1-1, with a weak D call TRBD1 (6 bases). V was trimmed by 4 bases and J by 4 bases, leaving 16 bases between them. The CDR3 extends over 15 amino acids. CDR1 is SGHDN and CDR2 is FVKESK in the germline V gene. The CDR3: CASSPPQGFGTEAFF. The DNA for the CDR3 is TGTGCCAGCAGCCCCCCCCAGGGGTTTGGCACTGAAGCTTTCTTT.

This clonotype was detected ten times or more. The chain employs TRBV7-7 and TRBJ2-1, with 10 bases lining up with TRBD2. V trimming: 2 bases; J trimming: 12 bases; junction bases outside the gene matches: 4. The V gene's germline CDR1 is SSHAT and CDR2 FNYEAQ (reference sequence). The CDR3 consists of 13 residues. The CDR3 nucleotides read TGTGCCAGCAGCTTAAGCGGGGGGGCCGGGCAGTTCTTC. This codes for CASSLSGGAGQFF.

At least ten counts were recorded for this clonotype. The V gene is TRBV5-1, the J gene TRBJ2-3, with 10 bases identical to TRBD2. J gave up 15 bases and V 0 bases, and 7 bases lay outside the gene matches. This CDR3 region has 13 residues. CDR1 is SGHRS, CDR2 YFSETQ, per germline. CDR3 sequence reads: CASSLVASGGPYF. The CDR3 DNA reads as TGCGCCAGCAGCTTGGTGGCTAGCGGGGGACCCTATTTT.

This clonotype has at least ten counts. The chain is built from TRBV28 and TRBJ2-7; D not resolved. The germline V gene encodes CDR1 MDHEN and CDR2 SYDVKM. The CDR3 is 11 residues long. Trimming left V 10 bases short and J 1 base short, with 8 bases between. As DNA, the CDR3 is TGTGCCACCGGTGGGTCCTACGAGCAGTACTTC. This gives the protein CATGGSYEQYF.

The sample holds many counts of this clonotype. The V call is TRBV5-6, the J call TRBJ1-4; D is unresolved. Trimming stripped 4 bases from V and 4 bases from J, with 14 bases between. This CDR3 contains 15 residues. Germline CDR1 SGHDT, CDR2 YYEEEE. The CDR3 protein is CASSPTDGFNEKLFF. DNA for the CDR3: TGTGCCAGCAGCCCAACCGACGGATTTAATGAAAAACTGTTTTTT.

This clonotype came up a few times. The chain uses TRBV6-6 and TRBJ2-1, with TRBD2 matching 10 bases. The CDR3 is 15 amino acids. Unmatched junction bases numbered 3, after V lost 0 bases and J lost 7 bases. Per germline, CDR1 MNHNY and CDR2 SVGAGI (reference sequence). CDR3 DNA sequence: TGTGCCAGCAGTTACTCTCTAGCGGGGGTTAATGAGCAGTTCTTC. Amino acids: CASSYSLAGVNEQFF.

This clonotype has ten or more counts. V and J are TRBV5-1 and TRBJ1-1, with a possible D match to TRBD1 (6 bases). Per the germline V gene, CDR1 is SGHRS and CDR2 is YFSETQ. This CDR3 is 16 amino acids long. V lost 0 bases and J lost 4, with 16 bases in between. The CDR3 DNA follows: TGCGCCAGCAGCTTGGGCACAGGGAGATTATCCACTGAAGCTTTCTTT. This codes for CASSLGTGRLSTEAFF.

In this sample, this clonotype turned up a few times. This chain uses TRBV28 with TRBJ1-1; tentative D call: TRBD1 (5 bases). Deletions cut 4 bases from V and 2 bases from J, with 11 bases between. The CDR3 contains 14 residues. The germline V gene has CDR1 MDHEN and CDR2 SYDVKM. CDR3 sequence (DNA): TGTGCCAGCAGTTCTCAGGGATTTAACACTGAAGCTTTCTTT. This gives the protein CASSSQGFNTEAFF.

This clonotype appeared many times. V gene TRBV5-1 combines with J gene TRBJ2-7, with D possibly matching TRBD2 (6 bases). The CDR3 is 12 residues long. Germline V lookup: CDR1 SGHRS, CDR2 YFSETQ. The germline V and J ends were trimmed by 7 bases and 2 bases, with 10 bases remaining between them. The CDR3 region has the DNA TGCGCCAGCGGGCCGGGGGCCTACGAGCAGTACTTC. It encodes CASGPGAYEQYF.

This clonotype was detected many times. V gene TRBV6-5 combines with J gene TRBJ2-7; 8 bases line up with TRBD1. Germline lookup yields CDR1 MNHEY and CDR2 SVGAGI. The CDR3 contains 13 residues. V gave up 5 bases and J gave up 6 bases; unmatched junction bases: 6. CDR3 bases: TGTGCCAGCAGTCCAGGGGGCGCGGGCGAGCAGTACTTC. The encoded protein is CASSPGGAGEQYF.

This clonotype has a count of ten or more. The rearrangement links TRBV5-1 to TRBJ1-1; a weak D match, TRBD1 (5 bases). The CDR3 is 16 residues long. The germline CDR1 and CDR2 sequences are SGHRS and YFSETQ. The germline V and J ends were trimmed by 4 bases and 6 bases, with 22 bases remaining between them. The CDR3 reads CASSQAKGTTFPEAFF. The CDR3 DNA is TGCGCCAGCAGCCAGGCCAAGGGGACGACCTTCCCTGAAGCTTTCTTT.

This clonotype has more than one count but fewer than ten. This sequence joins TRBV18 and TRBJ2-4; perhaps D is TRBD1 or TRBD2 (5 bases each). The germline V gene encodes CDR1 KGHSH and CDR2 LQKENI. The V gene lost 1 base and the J gene lost 1 base, with 11 bases spanning the gap. This CDR3 spans 16 amino acids. The CDR3 bases are TGTGCCAGCTCACCACTTGGGGGACCGGCCAAAAACATTCAGTACTTC. Its translation is CASSPLGGPAKNIQYF.

Worth noting for this clonotype: A much larger clone sits a single nucleotide away, making a read error possible. The rearrangement links TRBV18 to TRBJ1-1, with a possible D match to TRBD1 (5 bases). From germline, CDR1 is KGHSH and CDR2 LQKENI. The ends were cut back, 2 bases at V and 1 base at J, with 8 bases in the middle. The CDR3 has 14 residues. The chain's CDR3 is CASSPTGPNTEAFF. The CDR3, as DNA: TGTGCCAGCTCACCAACGGGGCCGAACACTGAAGCTTTCTTT.